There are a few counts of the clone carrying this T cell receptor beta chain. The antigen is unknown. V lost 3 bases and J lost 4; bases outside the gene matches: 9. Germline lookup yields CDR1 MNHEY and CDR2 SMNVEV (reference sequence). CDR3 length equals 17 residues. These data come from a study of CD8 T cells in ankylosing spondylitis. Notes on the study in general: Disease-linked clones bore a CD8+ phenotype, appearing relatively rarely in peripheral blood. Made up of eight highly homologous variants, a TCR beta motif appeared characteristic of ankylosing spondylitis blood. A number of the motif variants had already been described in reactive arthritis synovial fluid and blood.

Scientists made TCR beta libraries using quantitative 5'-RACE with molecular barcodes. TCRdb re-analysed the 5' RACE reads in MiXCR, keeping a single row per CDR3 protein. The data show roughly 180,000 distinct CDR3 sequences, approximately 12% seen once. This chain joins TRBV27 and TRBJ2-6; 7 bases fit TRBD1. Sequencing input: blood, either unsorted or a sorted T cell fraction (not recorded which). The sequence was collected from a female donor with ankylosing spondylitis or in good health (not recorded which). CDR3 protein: CASSFLQGETGANVLTF. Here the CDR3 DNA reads TGTGCCAGCAGTTTCCTCCAGGGGGAAACCGGGGCCAACGTCCTGACTTTC. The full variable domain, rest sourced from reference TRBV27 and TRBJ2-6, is EAQVTQNPRYLITVTGKKLTVTCSQNMNHEYMSWYRQDPGLGLRQIYYSMNVEVTDKGDVPEGYKVSRKEKRNFPLILESPSPNQTSLYFCASSFLQGETGANVLTFGAGSRLTVL.